The subject of this entry is one T cell receptor beta chain. Measured with immunoSEQ multiplex PCR; TCRdb has only the in-frame clones, and not every one. The table shows 170,000 or so clones, with 90% occurring only once. These data come from a study of T cell responses to AZD1222 COVID-19 vaccine. This TCR came from an adult in good health. The source was peripheral blood, collected on day 0 of AZD1222 vaccination.

The CDR3 here is CASSYSSANEQFF. For the CDR3, the DNA is TGTGCCAGCAGTTACTCTTCCGCCAATGAGCAGTTCTTC. V usage is TRBV6-5 and J usage is TRBJ2-1, with D hard to call. The ends were cut back, 0 bases at V and 6 bases at J, with 6 bases in the middle. There are 13 residues in the CDR3. Germline values: CDR1 MNHEY, CDR2 SVGAGI.